These 16 T cell receptor beta chains were sequenced from one sample in a study of blood T cell repertoires in COVID-19. Repertoires were generated with immunoSEQ multiplex PCR, while TCRdb's copy carries only in-frame clones and drops some. This sample has over 300,000 clones; about 82% occur once, and the top ten carry about 1.7%. The sequenced material came from peripheral blood. The source is a woman in her forties or fifties with acute or convalescent COVID-19.

The chain uses TRBV30 and TRBJ2-7; 7 bases align to TRBD2. The junction had 5 bases not matched to a gene; V was cut back by 2 bases and J by 4 bases. CDR3 length: 13 residues. CDR1 and CDR2 from the germline V gene are GTSNPN and SVGIG (reference sequence). The DNA for the CDR3 is TGTGCCTGGAGTAGGGCTAGCGGATACGAGCAGTACTTC. This encodes CAWSRASGYEQYF.

This clone was found once. The chain combines TRBV6-2 or TRBV6-3 with TRBJ2-5; 9 nucleotides align to TRBD2. V gave up 6 bases and J gave up 5 bases; unmatched junction bases: 10. Germline CDR1 is MNHEY and CDR2 is SVGEGT. This CDR3 has 15 amino acids. The CDR3 nucleotides read TGTGCCAGCAGCCTACCGGGACTAGCTTATGAGACCCAGTACTTC. Protein product: CASSLPGLAYETQYF.

The V and J genes are TRBV5-4 and TRBJ2-2; 13 positions match TRBD2. The CDR3 has 16 amino acids. Germline CDR1 is SGHNT and CDR2 is YYREEE (reference sequence). V was pared by 4 bases and J by 3 bases, with 3 bases of the junction left unmatched. The CDR3 region has the DNA TGTGCCAGCAGCGGAGGACTAGCGGGAGACACCGGGGAGCTGTTTTTT. The encoded protein is CASSGGLAGDTGELFF.

A few counts support this clone. The V and J genes are TRBV6-5 and TRBJ1-1; D unresolved. This CDR3 has 11 amino acids. V gave up 6 bases and J gave up 4 bases, with 6 bases separating them. Germline V gives CDR1 MNHEY, CDR2 SVGAGI. For the CDR3, the DNA is TGTGCCAGCAGGGCGGTCACTGAAGCTTTCTTT. This sequence encodes CASRAVTEAFF.

The chain carries TRBV9 and TRBJ2-3; 8 nucleotides align to TRBD2. CDR3 size: 16 residues. Germline CDR1 SGDLS, CDR2 YYNGEE. V trimming: 1 base; J trimming: 0 bases; junction bases outside the gene matches: 4. The CDR3 here is CASSVFSGTSTDTQYF. In DNA form, the CDR3 reads TGTGCCAGCAGCGTATTTAGCGGGACGAGCACAGATACGCAGTATTTT. Based on the CDR3 plus reference TRBV9 and TRBJ2-3, the full variable domain is DSGVTQTPKHLITATGQRVTLRCSPRSGDLSVYWYQQSLDQGLQFLIQYYNGEERAKGNILERFSAQQFPDLHSELNLSSLELGDSALYFCASSVFSGTSTDTQYFGPGTRLTVL.

The V gene is TRBV7-8, the J gene TRBJ1-2; 12 nucleotides agree with TRBD1. Losses at the gene ends were 0 bases for V and 8 bases for J; bases not matched to a gene: 7. The CDR3 length is 16 residues. Germline loops: CDR1 SGHVS, CDR2 FQNEAQ. The CDR3 coding sequence is TGTGCCAGCAGCTTAGCGAGGGGACAGGGGGCGAGGGGCTACACCTTC. Translating gives CASSLARGQGARGYTF.

The chain recombines TRBV6-6 with TRBJ2-3; D is unresolved. The ends were cut back, 2 bases at V and 5 bases at J, with 11 bases in the middle. This CDR3 has 14 residues. CDR1 MNHNY and CDR2 SVGAGI come from the germline V gene (reference sequence). In nucleotides, the CDR3 is TGTGCCAGCAGTTACAATAGCCTGGAAGATACGCAGTATTTT. Protein sequence: CASSYNSLEDTQYF.

This chain links TRBV5-1 with TRBJ2-7; possibly TRBD2 for D (8 bases). Germline V lookup: CDR1 SGHRS, CDR2 YFSETQ. The CDR3 has 14 residues. Trimming removed 0 bases at V and 5 bases at J, with 12 bases between. CDR3 DNA sequence: TGCGCCAGCAGCTTGGCGGGGGGGACAGACGAGCAGTACTTC. Its translation: CASSLAGGTDEQYF.

This clone has a single count. V and J are TRBV28 and TRBJ1-1; TRBD1 aligns across 12 bases. The length of the CDR3 is 18 residues. The germline CDR1 and CDR2 sequences are MDHEN and SYDVKM. Trimming took 5 bases from V and 4 from J; bases not matched to a gene: 14. The CDR3 coding sequence is TGTGCCAGCAGTCCACCGGGACAGGGGGCGCGGTTGAGCACTGAAGCTTTCTTT. Amino acids: CASSPPGQGARLSTEAFF.

V and J are TRBV28 and TRBJ1-2; possible D gene TRBD1, 5 bases. The CDR3 sequence is 15 residues long. Germline CDR1 reads MDHEN; CDR2 reads SYDVKM. V was pared by 5 bases and J by 4 bases, with 17 bases between. The CDR3 region has the DNA TGTGCCAGCAGTCCCCCGCCGGGACTGACCTATGGCTACACCTTC. This sequence encodes CASSPPPGLTYGYTF.

V usage is TRBV9 and J usage is TRBJ1-5; the D gene is possibly TRBD1 (5 bases). Per germline, CDR1 SGDLS and CDR2 YYNGEE. The CDR3 is 14 amino acids. V lost 3 bases and J 5 bases, leaving 12 bases between the germline ends. The chain's CDR3 is CASSAYGGDQPQHF. The CDR3 DNA is TGTGCCAGCAGCGCCTATGGAGGGGATCAGCCCCAGCATTTT.

The rearrangement uses TRBV10-3 and TRBJ2-7, with D possibly TRBD2 on 6 matching bases. Germline V gives CDR1 ENHRY, CDR2 SYGVKD. This CDR3 region has 13 residues. V lost 8 bases to trimming and J lost 4 bases, with 15 bases between them. CDR3 in DNA: TGTGCCATCGCGGGGTCCTTGGGATACGAGCAGTACTTC. Translated: CAIAGSLGYEQYF.

The chain couples TRBV24-1 to TRBJ2-2; TRBD2 aligns across 11 bases. This CDR3 has 16 amino acids. V lost 3 bases, J lost 6 bases, and 5 bases stayed unmatched. Looked up from germline, CDR1 is KGHDR and CDR2 is SFDVKD. The CDR3 coding sequence is TGTGCCACCAGTGATACTAGCGGGGGTGGACCCGGGGAGCTGTTTTTT. It translates to CATSDTSGGGPGELFF.

The chain uses TRBV6-2 or TRBV6-3 and TRBJ2-1, with 11 positions matching TRBD2. Germline assignment: CDR1 MNHEY and CDR2 SVGEGT. With V trimmed by 2 bases and J by 15 bases, 12 bases remained unmatched. The length of the CDR3 is 15 residues. CDR3 sequence (DNA): TGTGCCAGCAGTTACGGGCTAGCGGGAGGTTTGACGGGGTTCTTC. Protein sequence: CASSYGLAGGLTGFF.

The chain is built from TRBV27 and TRBJ1-2, with 8 bases lining up with TRBD1. This CDR3 comprises 16 residues. V shed 0 bases, J shed 4 bases, and the junction held 7 bases outside the gene matches. From germline, CDR1 is MNHEY and CDR2 SMNVEV (reference sequence). The CDR3 sequence is CASSLSPGGNAYGYTF. The CDR3 coding sequence is TGTGCCAGCAGTTTATCCCCAGGGGGCAACGCCTATGGCTACACCTTC.

V gene TRBV6-1 combines with J gene TRBJ1-1, with TRBD1 identical over 7 bases. The CDR3 is made up of 12 amino acids. Trimming took 3 bases from V and 6 from J; bases not matched to a gene: 1. Germline CDR1 MNHNS, CDR2 SASEGT. This CDR3 is CASSEGTAEAFF. The CDR3 nucleotides read TGTGCCAGCAGTGAGGGGACAGCTGAAGCTTTCTTT.